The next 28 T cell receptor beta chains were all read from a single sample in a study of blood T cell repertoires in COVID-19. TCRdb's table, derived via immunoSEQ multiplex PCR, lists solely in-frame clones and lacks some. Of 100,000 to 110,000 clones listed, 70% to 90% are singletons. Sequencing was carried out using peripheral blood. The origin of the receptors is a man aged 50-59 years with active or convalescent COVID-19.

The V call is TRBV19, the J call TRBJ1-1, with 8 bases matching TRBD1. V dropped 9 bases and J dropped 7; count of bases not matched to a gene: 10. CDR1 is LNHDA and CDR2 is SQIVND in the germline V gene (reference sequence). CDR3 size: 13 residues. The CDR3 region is CASRPTGAREAFF. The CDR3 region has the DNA TGTGCCAGCCGCCCGACAGGGGCCCGTGAAGCTTTCTTT.

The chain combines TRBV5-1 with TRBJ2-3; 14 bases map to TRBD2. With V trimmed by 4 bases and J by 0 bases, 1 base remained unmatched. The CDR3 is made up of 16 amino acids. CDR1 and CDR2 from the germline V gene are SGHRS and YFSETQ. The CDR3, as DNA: TGCGCCAGCAGCAGGACTAGCGGGGGGAGCACAGATACGCAGTATTTT. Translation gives CASSRTSGGSTDTQYF.

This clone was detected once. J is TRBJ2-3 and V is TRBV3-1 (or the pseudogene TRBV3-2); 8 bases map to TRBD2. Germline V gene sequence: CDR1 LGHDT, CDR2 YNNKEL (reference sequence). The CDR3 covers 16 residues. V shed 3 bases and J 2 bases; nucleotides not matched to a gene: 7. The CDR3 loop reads CASSQGRLAFTDTQYF. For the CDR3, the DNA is TGTGCCAGCAGCCAGGGAAGACTAGCGTTCACAGATACGCAGTATTTT.

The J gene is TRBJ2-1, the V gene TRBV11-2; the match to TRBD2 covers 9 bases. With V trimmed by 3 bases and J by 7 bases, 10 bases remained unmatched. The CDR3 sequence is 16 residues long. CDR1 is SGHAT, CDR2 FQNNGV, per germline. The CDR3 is CASSFYGGRAVNEQFF. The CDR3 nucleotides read TGTGCCAGCAGCTTTTACGGCGGGAGGGCAGTGAATGAGCAGTTCTTC.

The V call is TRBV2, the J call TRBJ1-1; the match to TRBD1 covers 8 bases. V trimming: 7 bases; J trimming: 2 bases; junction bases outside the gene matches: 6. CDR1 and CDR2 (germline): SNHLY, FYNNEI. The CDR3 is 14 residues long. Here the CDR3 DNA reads TGTGCCAGCAAATCGGGACAGGCTAACACTGAAGCTTTCTTT. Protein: CASKSGQANTEAFF.

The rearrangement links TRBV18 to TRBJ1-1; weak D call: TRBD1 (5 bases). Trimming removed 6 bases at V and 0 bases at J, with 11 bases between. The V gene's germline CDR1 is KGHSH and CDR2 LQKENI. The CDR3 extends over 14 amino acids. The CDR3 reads CASSPGQMNTEAFF. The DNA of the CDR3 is TGTGCCAGCTCCCCTGGACAAATGAACACTGAAGCTTTCTTT.

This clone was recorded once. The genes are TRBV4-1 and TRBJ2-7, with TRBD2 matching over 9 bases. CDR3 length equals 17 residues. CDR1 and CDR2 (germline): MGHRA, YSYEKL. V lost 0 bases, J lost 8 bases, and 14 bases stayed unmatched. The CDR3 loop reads CASSQEQNSGSTGQQYF. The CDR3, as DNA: TGCGCCAGCAGCCAAGAACAAAATAGCGGGAGCACAGGCCAGCAGTACTTC.

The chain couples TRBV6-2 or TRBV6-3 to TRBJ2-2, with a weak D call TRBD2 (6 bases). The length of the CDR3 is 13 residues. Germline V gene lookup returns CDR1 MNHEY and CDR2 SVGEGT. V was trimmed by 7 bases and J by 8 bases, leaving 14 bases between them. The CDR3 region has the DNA TGTGCCAGCACCCCAGGCGGGGTGGGGGAGCTGTTTTTT. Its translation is CASTPGGVGELFF.

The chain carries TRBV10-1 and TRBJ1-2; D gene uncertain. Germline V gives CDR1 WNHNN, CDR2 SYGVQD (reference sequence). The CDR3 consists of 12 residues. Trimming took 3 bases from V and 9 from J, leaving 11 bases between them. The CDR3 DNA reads TGCGCCAGCAGTGATAGAGGGAAGCGCTACACCTTC. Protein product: CASSDRGKRYTF.

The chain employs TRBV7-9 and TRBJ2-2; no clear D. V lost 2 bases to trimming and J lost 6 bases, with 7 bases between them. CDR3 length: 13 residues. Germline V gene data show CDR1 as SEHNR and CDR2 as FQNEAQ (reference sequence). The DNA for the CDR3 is TGTGCCAGCAGCTTAACTGGTCCCGGGGAGCTGTTTTTT. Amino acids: CASSLTGPGELFF.

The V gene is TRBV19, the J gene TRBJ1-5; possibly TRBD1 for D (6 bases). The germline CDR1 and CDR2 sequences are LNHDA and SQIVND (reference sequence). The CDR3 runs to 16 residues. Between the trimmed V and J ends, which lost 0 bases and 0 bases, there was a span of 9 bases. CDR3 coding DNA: TGTGCCAGTAGTATAGAGGGACAAAATAGCAATCAGCCCCAGCATTTT. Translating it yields CASSIEGQNSNQPQHF.

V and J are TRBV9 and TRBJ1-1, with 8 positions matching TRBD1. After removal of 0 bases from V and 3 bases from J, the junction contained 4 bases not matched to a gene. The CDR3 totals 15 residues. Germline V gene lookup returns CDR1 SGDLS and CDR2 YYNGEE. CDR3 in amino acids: CASSVEGQVDTEAFF. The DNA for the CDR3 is TGTGCCAGCAGCGTAGAGGGACAGGTGGACACTGAAGCTTTCTTT. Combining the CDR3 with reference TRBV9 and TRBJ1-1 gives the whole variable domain DSGVTQTPKHLITATGQRVTLRCSPRSGDLSVYWYQQSLDQGLQFLIQYYNGEERAKGNILERFSAQQFPDLHSELNLSSLELGDSALYFCASSVEGQVDTEAFFGQGTRLTVV.

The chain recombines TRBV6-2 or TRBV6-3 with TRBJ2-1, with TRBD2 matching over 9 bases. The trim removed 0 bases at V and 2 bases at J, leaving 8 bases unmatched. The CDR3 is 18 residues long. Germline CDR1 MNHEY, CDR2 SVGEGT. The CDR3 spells CASSYSEISGRTYNEQFF. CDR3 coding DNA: TGTGCCAGCAGTTACTCGGAGATAAGCGGGAGGACCTACAATGAGCAGTTCTTC.

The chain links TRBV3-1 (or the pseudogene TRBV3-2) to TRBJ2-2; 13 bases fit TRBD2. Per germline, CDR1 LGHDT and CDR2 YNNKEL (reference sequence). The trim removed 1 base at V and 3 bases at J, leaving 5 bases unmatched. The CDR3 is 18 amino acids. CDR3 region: CASSQGFGLAGDTGELFF. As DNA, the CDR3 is TGTGCCAGCAGCCAAGGGTTCGGACTAGCGGGGGACACCGGGGAGCTGTTTTTT.

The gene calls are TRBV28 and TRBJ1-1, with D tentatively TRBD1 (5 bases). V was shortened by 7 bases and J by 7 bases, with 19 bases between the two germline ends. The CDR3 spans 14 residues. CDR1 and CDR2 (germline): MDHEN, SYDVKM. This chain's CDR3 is CASIRQGGLIEAFF. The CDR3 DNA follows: TGTGCCAGCATCCGCCAGGGAGGATTGATTGAAGCTTTCTTT.

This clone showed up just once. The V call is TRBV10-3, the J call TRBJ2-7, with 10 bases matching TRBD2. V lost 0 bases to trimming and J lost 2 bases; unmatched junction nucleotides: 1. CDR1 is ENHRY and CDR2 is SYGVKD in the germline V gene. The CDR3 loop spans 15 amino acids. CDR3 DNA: TGTGCCATCAGTGAGTCAGCGGGAGGGCCCTACGAGCAGTACTTC. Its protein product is CAISESAGGPYEQYF.

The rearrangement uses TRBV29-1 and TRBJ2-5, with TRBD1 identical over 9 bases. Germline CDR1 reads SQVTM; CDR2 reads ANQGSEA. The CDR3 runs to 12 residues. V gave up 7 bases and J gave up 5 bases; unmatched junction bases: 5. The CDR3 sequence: CSGTGGWETQYF. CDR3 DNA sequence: TGCAGCGGTACAGGGGGCTGGGAGACCCAGTACTTC.

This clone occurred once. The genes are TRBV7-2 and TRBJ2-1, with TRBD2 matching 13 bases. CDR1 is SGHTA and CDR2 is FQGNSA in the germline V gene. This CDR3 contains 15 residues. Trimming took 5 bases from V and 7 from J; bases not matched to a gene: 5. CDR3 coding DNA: TGTGCCAGCAGCGACCGGACTAGCGGGAGAAATGAGCAGTTCTTC. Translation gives CASSDRTSGRNEQFF.

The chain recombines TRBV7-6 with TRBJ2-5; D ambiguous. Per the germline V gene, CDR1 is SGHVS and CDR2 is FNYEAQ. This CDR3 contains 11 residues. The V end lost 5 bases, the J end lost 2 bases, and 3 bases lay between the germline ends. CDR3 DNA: TGTGCCAGCAGCGAGCAAGAGACCCAGTACTTC. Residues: CASSEQETQYF.

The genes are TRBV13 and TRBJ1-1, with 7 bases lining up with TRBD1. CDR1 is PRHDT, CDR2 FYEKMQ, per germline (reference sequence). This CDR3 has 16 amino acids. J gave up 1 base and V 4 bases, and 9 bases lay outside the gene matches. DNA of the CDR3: TGTGCCAGCAGCTACCTCGAGGGACAGCGGAACACTGAAGCTTTCTTT. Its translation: CASSYLEGQRNTEAFF.

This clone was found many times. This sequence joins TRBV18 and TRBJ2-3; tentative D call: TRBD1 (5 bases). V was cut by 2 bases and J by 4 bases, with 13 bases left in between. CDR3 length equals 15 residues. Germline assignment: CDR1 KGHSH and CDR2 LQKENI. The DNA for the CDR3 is TGTGCCAGCTCACCATCAAGACAGCTGGCAGATACGCAGTATTTT. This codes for CASSPSRQLADTQYF.

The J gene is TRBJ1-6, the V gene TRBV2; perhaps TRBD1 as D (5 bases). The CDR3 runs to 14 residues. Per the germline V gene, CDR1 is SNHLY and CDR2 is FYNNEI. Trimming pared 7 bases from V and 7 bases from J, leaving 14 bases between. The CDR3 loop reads CASMSVRQNSPLHF. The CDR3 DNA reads TGTGCCAGCATGTCCGTGAGACAGAATTCACCCCTCCACTTT. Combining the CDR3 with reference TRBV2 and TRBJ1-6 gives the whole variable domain EPEVTQTPSHQVTQMGQEVILRCVPISNHLYFYWYRQILGQKVEFLVSFYNNEISEKSEIFDDQFSVERPDGSNFTLKIRSTKLEDSAMYFCASMSVRQNSPLHFGNGTRLTVT.

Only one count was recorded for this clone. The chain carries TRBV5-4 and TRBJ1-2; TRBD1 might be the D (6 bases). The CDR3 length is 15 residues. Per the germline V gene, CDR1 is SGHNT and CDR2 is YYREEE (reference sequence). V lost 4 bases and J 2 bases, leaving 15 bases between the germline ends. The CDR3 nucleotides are TGTGCCAGCAGCCCAGGGGACACGTCGAACTATGGCTACACCTTC. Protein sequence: CASSPGDTSNYGYTF.

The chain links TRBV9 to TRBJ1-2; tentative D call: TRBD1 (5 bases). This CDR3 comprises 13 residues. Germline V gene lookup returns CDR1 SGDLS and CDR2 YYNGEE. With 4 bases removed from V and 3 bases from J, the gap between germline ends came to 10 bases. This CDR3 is CASSPQEYYGYTF. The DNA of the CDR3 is TGTGCCAGCAGCCCACAGGAGTACTATGGCTACACCTTC. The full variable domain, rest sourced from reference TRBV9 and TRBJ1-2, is DSGVTQTPKHLITATGQRVTLRCSPRSGDLSVYWYQQSLDQGLQFLIQYYNGEERAKGNILERFSAQQFPDLHSELNLSSLELGDSALYFCASSPQEYYGYTFGSGTRLTVV.

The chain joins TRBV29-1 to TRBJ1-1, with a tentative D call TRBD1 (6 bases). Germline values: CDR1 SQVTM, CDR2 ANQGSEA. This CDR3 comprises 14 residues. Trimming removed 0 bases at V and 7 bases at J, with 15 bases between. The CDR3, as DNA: TGCAGCGTTGAAGAAGGGGGGGTTTCTGGTGAAGCTTTCTTT. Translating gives CSVEEGGVSGEAFF.

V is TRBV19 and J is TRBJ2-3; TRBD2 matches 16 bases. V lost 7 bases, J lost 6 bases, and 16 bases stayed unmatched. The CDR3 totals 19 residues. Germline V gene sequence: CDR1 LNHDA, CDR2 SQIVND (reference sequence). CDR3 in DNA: TGTGCCAGTACCCGTATTCACGGGACTAGCGGGAGGGTCATGGATACGCAGTATTTT. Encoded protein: CASTRIHGTSGRVMDTQYF.

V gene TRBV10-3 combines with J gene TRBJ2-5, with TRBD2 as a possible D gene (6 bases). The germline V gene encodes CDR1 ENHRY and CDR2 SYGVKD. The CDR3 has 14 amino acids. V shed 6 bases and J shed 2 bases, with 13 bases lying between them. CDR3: CAISREPLQETQYF. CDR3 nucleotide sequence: TGTGCCATCAGCCGGGAGCCTCTACAAGAGACCCAGTACTTC.

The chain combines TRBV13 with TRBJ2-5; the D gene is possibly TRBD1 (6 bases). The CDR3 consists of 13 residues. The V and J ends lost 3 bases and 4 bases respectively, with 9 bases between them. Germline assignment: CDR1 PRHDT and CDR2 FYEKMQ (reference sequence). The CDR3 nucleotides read TGTGCCAGCAGCTTCGCAGGGGCAGAGACCCAGTACTTC. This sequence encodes CASSFAGAETQYF.